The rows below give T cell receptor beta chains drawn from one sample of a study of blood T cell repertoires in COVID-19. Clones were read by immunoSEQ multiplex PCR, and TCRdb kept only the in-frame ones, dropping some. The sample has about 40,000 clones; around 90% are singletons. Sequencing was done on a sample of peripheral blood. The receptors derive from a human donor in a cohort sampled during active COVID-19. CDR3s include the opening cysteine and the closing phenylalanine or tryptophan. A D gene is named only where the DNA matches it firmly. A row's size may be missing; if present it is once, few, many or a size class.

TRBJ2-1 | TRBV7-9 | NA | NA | TGTGCCAGCAGCCAGATCAATGGTTTCACCTACAATGAGCAGTTCTTC | CASSQINGFTYNEQFF
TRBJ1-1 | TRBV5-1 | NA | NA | TGCGCCAGCAGCTCCCCAACCGACAGTCGGACTGAAGCTTTCTTT | CASSSPTDSRTEAFF
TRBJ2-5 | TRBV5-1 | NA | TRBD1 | TGCGCCAGCAGCTTGGGAACAGGGGCCGCTACGGAGACCCAGTACTTC | CASSLGTGAATETQYF
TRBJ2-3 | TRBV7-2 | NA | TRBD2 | TGTGCCAGCAGCTTGGGAGCGGGGACAGATACGCAGTATTTT | CASSLGAGTDTQYF
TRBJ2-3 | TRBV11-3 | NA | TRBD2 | TGTGCCAGCAGCTTAGTTAATGGACTAGCCCCAGATACGCAGTATTTT | CASSLVNGLAPDTQYF
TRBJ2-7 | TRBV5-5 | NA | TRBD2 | TGTGCCAGCAGCCCCCTCGGAGGGAGCGGGAGTAGGAACGAGCAGTACTTC | CASSPLGGSGSRNEQYF
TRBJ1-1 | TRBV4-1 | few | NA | TGCGCCAGCAGCCAAGTAAACACTGAAGCTTTCTTT | CASSQVNTEAFF
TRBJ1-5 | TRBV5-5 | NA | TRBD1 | TGTGCCAGCAGCTTGGTACCGGGACAGGGAGGTCAGCCCCAGCATTTT | CASSLVPGQGGQPQHF
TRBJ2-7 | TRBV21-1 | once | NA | TGTGCCAGCAGCAACCAGGGGGATGAATACGAGCAGTACTTC | CASSNQGDEYEQYF
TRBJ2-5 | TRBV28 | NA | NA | TGTGCCAGCAGTTTACGGGGGACAGTCCAAGAGACCCAGTACTTC | CASSLRGTVQETQYF
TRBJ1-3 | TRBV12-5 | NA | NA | TGTGCTAGTGGTTTGGTAAGGGCAGATCCGGGGTCTGGAAACACCATATATTTT | CASGLVRADPGSGNTIYF
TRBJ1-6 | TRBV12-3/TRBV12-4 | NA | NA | TGTGCCAGCAGTTTAGGGGCCCATTCACCCCTCCACTTT | CASSLGAHSPLHF
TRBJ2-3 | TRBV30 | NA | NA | TGTGCCTGGAGACCACCCCCCCGGGGGAAGGAAGGACATACGCAGTATTTT | CAWRPPPRGKEGHTQYF